A single sample is the source of the 32 T cell receptor beta chains below, sequenced in a study of blood T cells in healthy people across ages. A J-beta primer mix and a sample-barcoded 5' primer were used in a second PCR of about 7 to 12 cycles. TCRdb reprocessed the 5' RACE reads with MiXCR, giving one entry per CDR3 protein. The top ten clones hold around 3% of a sample with 750,000 to 950,000 distinct CDR3 sequences, under 30% of them seen once. The sample was also reused in another study, on T cells of mothers and their children.

Material for sequencing was blood. The receptors were gathered from a boy aged 5-17 years in good health.

The chain carries TRBV12-3 or TRBV12-4 and TRBJ2-3, with 11 bases lining up with TRBD2. V was pared by 2 bases and J by 2 bases, with 6 bases of the junction left unmatched. The CDR3 consists of 17 residues. The CDR3, as DNA: TGTGCCAGCAGTTTAAGCCTAGCGGGGGGATCCACAGATACGCAGTATTTT. Protein: CASSLSLAGGSTDTQYF.

The chain carries TRBV20-1 and TRBJ2-5; D is possibly TRBD1 or TRBD2 (7 bases each). Trimming left V 0 bases short and J 4 bases short, with 15 bases between. The germline gives CDR1 DFQATT, CDR2 SNEGSKA (reference sequence). This CDR3 is built from 15 residues. CDR3: CSARDEGGGRETQYF. DNA for the CDR3: TGCAGTGCTAGAGATGAAGGGGGCGGGAGAGAGACCCAGTACTTC.

This clonotype was counted a few times. The chain joins TRBV12-3 or TRBV12-4 to TRBJ2-6; D not resolved. Trimming removed 5 bases at V and 1 base at J, with 6 bases between. This CDR3 contains 14 residues. The CDR3 DNA follows: TGTGCCAGCAGTGGGTCTTCTGGGGCCAACGTCCTGACTTTC. Residues: CASSGSSGANVLTF.

Notes on this clonotype: At one end, the junction sequence differs from germline, possibly due to a read error. V usage is TRBV10-3 and J usage is TRBJ2-5, with D hard to call. TRBJ2-7 matches the DNA end more closely, so the J call is doubtful. Germline values: CDR1 ENHRY, CDR2 SYGVKD. This CDR3 region has 15 residues. This CDR3 is CAIGEISTYAYEQYF. The CDR3 coding sequence is TGTGCCATCGGTGAGATCTCAACTTACGCCTACGAGCAGTACTTC.

Concerning this clonotype itself: A junction boundary mismatches the germline segment, possibly from a read error. The chain links TRBV9 to TRBJ2-5; D may match TRBD1 or TRBD2 (5 bases each). With the DNA end fitting TRBJ2-7 better, the J assignment may be wrong. The CDR3 spans 14 residues. Germline V gene data show CDR1 as SGDLS and CDR2 as YYNGEE. CDR3 sequence (DNA): TGCGCCAGCAGCGTAGGGGACGCGGACTACGAGCAGTACTTC. Translating gives CASSVGDADYEQYF.

This clonotype was counted between two and nine times. This sequence joins TRBV5-6 and TRBJ1-4, with TRBD1 as a possible D gene (6 bases). Per germline, CDR1 SGHDT and CDR2 YYEEEE. Trimming took off 3 bases at V and 7 bases at J, with 10 bases between the two ends. The CDR3 contains 13 residues. Here the CDR3 reads CASSWGATEKLFF. The CDR3 DNA reads TGTGCCAGCAGCTGGGGGGCCACTGAAAAACTGTTTTTT.

The rearrangement joins TRBV12-3 or TRBV12-4 to TRBJ1-4; no definite D call. V lost 3 bases and J 5 bases, leaving 10 bases between the germline ends. The CDR3 is 14 amino acids. CDR3 loop: CASSFGGINEKLFF. CDR3 coding DNA: TGTGCCAGCAGTTTTGGAGGGATAAATGAAAAACTGTTTTTT.

This chain connects TRBV20-1 to TRBJ2-1; TRBD2 matches 14 bases. The CDR3 extends over 16 amino acids. Germline lookup yields CDR1 DFQATT and CDR2 SNEGSKA (reference sequence). V shed 0 bases and J 6 bases; nucleotides not matched to a gene: 4. CDR3 in DNA: TGCAGTGCTAGAGATCCAGGGACTAGCGGGGGCAATGAGCAGTTCTTC. The encoded protein is CSARDPGTSGGNEQFF.

This clonotype was seen more than once but under ten times. The chain employs TRBV7-9 and TRBJ1-2; D is perhaps TRBD1 (5 bases). CDR3 length: 12 amino acids. V dropped 6 bases and J dropped 7 bases, with 12 bases sitting between them. Germline V gives CDR1 SEHNR, CDR2 FQNEAQ (reference sequence). CDR3 protein: CASRAGGAGYTF. In DNA form, the CDR3 reads TGTGCCAGCAGGGCGGGGGGTGCTGGCTACACCTTC.

In this sample, this clonotype turned up a few times. The chain couples TRBV20-1 to TRBJ2-7; possibly TRBD1 for D (6 bases). Trimming stripped 2 bases from V and 1 base from J, with 12 bases between. This CDR3 region has 14 residues. CDR1 is DFQATT, CDR2 SNEGSKA, per germline (reference sequence). The CDR3 reads CSARQPGQSYEQYF. DNA of the CDR3: TGCAGTGCTAGACAGCCAGGACAGTCCTACGAGCAGTACTTC.

In this sample, this clonotype turned up a few times. The V gene is TRBV2, the J gene TRBJ2-7; 9 positions match TRBD1. The CDR3 length is 14 residues. The germline V gene encodes CDR1 SNHLY and CDR2 FYNNEI. Trimming at V came to 5 bases and at J to 6 bases, leaving 8 bases not matched to a gene. The CDR3 nucleotides are TGTGCCAGCAGTTTCGACAGGGGGTTGAGCGAGCAGTACTTC. This translates into CASSFDRGLSEQYF.

CDR3 region: CASSVVDRDTDTQYF. CDR3 coding DNA: TGTGCCAGCAGCGTAGTGGACAGGGACACAGATACGCAGTATTTT. The rearrangement joins TRBV9 to TRBJ2-3, with 8 bases aligning to TRBD1. The germline V gene has CDR1 SGDLS and CDR2 YYNGEE. Losses at the gene ends were 0 bases for V and 2 bases for J; bases not matched to a gene: 2. The CDR3 is 15 amino acids.

The chain combines TRBV5-1 with TRBJ1-1; D gene unclear. CDR3 length: 16 residues. CDR1 is SGHRS and CDR2 is YFSETQ in the germline V gene. Trimming took 4 bases from V and 0 from J, leaving 16 bases between them. DNA of the CDR3: TGCGCCAGCAGCCCGGAGGGTAACTTCATGAACACTGAAGCTTTCTTT. As protein: CASSPEGNFMNTEAFF.

The sample holds a few counts of this clonotype. The chain uses TRBV18 and TRBJ2-7; TRBD1 matches 11 bases. Germline CDR1 reads KGHSH; CDR2 reads LQKENI. The CDR3 is made up of 15 amino acids. J lost 4 bases, V lost 3 bases, and 5 bases had no gene match. The CDR3 DNA is TGTGCCAGCTCACCCGGACAGGGGGCTTTGTACGAGCAGTACTTC. Translation gives CASSPGQGALYEQYF.

In the case of this clonotype: Possible read error: a much larger clone is one base away. The chain is built from TRBV27 and TRBJ2-2, with D possibly TRBD2 on 6 matching bases. This CDR3 has 12 residues. CDR1 is MNHEY and CDR2 is SMNVEV in the germline V gene (reference sequence). CDR3 sequence reads: CASSYNTGGLFF. CDR3 DNA: TGTGCCAGCAGTTATAACACCGGGGGGCTGTTTTTT.

The sample holds a few counts of this clonotype. This chain joins TRBV28 and TRBJ2-6, with TRBD1 identical over 8 bases. This CDR3 has 17 amino acids. CDR1 and CDR2 (germline): MDHEN, SYDVKM. The V gene end was trimmed by 6 bases and the J gene end by 0 bases; junction bases not matched to a gene: 7. The CDR3 spells CASSLGTGLSGANVLTF. As DNA, the CDR3 is TGTGCCAGCAGCTTGGGGACAGGACTCTCTGGGGCCAACGTCCTGACTTTC.

The chain couples TRBV7-9 to TRBJ2-3; 8 positions agree with TRBD2. CDR1 is SEHNR, CDR2 FQNEAQ, per germline (reference sequence). This CDR3 has 16 amino acids. After removal of 2 bases from V and 5 bases from J, the junction contained 9 bases not matched to a gene. The CDR3 here is CASSLTAGGLLDTQYF. CDR3 sequence (DNA): TGTGCCAGCAGCTTAACGGCGGGGGGTCTCTTAGATACGCAGTATTTT.

This chain uses TRBV20-1 with TRBJ1-4, with 7 bases that match TRBD1. With V trimmed by 5 bases and J by 6 bases, 6 bases remained unmatched. This CDR3 is 13 amino acids long. Germline-derived CDR1 and CDR2 are DFQATT and SNEGSKA (reference sequence). Written as DNA, the CDR3 is TGCAGTGCTCCGGGACAGCGGGATGAAAAACTGTTTTTT. As protein: CSAPGQRDEKLFF.

This chain connects TRBV6-1 to TRBJ2-5, with a possible D match to TRBD2 (5 bases). V lost 2 bases and J 5 bases, leaving 15 bases between the germline ends. The CDR3 has 15 residues. Germline V gene data show CDR1 as MNHNS and CDR2 as SASEGT. This CDR3 reads CASSEPRLERETQYF. The CDR3 nucleotides read TGTGCCAGCAGTGAACCGCGTCTGGAGCGGGAGACCCAGTACTTC.

The chain joins TRBV24-1 to TRBJ1-5, with a weak D call TRBD1 (5 bases). Per the germline V gene, CDR1 is KGHDR and CDR2 is SFDVKD. The CDR3 totals 13 residues. Trimming took off 10 bases at V and 6 bases at J, with 15 bases between the two ends. The CDR3: CATGSGGGQPQHF. CDR3 coding DNA: TGTGCCACGGGGAGCGGGGGGGGTCAGCCCCAGCATTTT.

This chain joins TRBV5-5 and TRBJ2-7, with a tentative D call TRBD1 (8 bases). The CDR3 runs 15 residues. From germline, CDR1 is SGHKS and CDR2 YYEKEE (reference sequence). The ends were cut back, 2 bases at V and 0 bases at J, with 12 bases in the middle. CDR3 loop: CASSFTGGGSYEQYF. The CDR3 bases are TGTGCCAGCAGCTTCACAGGGGGGGGCTCCTACGAGCAGTACTTC.

The CDR3 protein is CASSPLPDRVPFF. Here the CDR3 DNA reads TGTGCCAGCTCACCATTACCGGACAGGGTTCCGTTCTTC. The rearrangement joins TRBV18 to TRBJ2-1, with 8 bases aligning to TRBD1. The J segment lost 15 bases and the V segment lost 2 bases, leaving 9 bases of the junction unmatched. The CDR3 has 13 residues. The germline CDR1 and CDR2 sequences are KGHSH and LQKENI.

V gene TRBV29-1 combines with J gene TRBJ2-3; 13 bases are a match to TRBD2. CDR1 is SQVTM and CDR2 is ANQGSEA in the germline V gene. The CDR3 runs 17 residues. V lost 6 bases, J lost 6 bases, and 15 bases stayed unmatched. The CDR3 protein is CSVAGLRLAGGLDTQYF. The CDR3 DNA reads as TGCAGCGTAGCCGGGTTAAGACTAGCGGGGGGCCTGGATACGCAGTATTTT.

This clonotype was found a few times. This chain connects TRBV12-3 or TRBV12-4 to TRBJ2-5; D not resolved. V lost 4 bases to trimming and J lost 0 bases, with 12 bases between them. This CDR3 contains 15 residues. The CDR3 coding sequence is TGTGCCAGCAGTTCCGCGGCGAAGTACCAAGAGACCCAGTACTTC. This sequence encodes CASSSAAKYQETQYF.

V is TRBV7-8 and J is TRBJ2-1; D is undetermined. This CDR3 comprises 15 residues. V was shortened by 7 bases and J by 5 bases, with 18 bases between the two germline ends. The V gene's germline CDR1 is SGHVS and CDR2 FQNEAQ. Here the CDR3 reads CASIPEVGFNNEQFF. Here the CDR3 DNA reads TGTGCCAGCATCCCAGAGGTGGGATTTAACAATGAGCAGTTCTTC.

V and J are TRBV18 and TRBJ2-7; D is unclear. V was trimmed by 2 bases and J by 1 base, leaving 12 bases between them. Germline-derived CDR1 and CDR2 are KGHSH and LQKENI. The CDR3 has 15 residues. CDR3 sequence (DNA): TGTGCCAGCTCACCATCAAACAGCGTTTCCTACGAGCAGTACTTC. Protein: CASSPSNSVSYEQYF.

This clonotype was observed a single time. The chain uses TRBV2 and TRBJ2-7; 10 bases map to TRBD1. V dropped 2 bases and J dropped 2; count of bases not matched to a gene: 3. The germline V gene encodes CDR1 SNHLY and CDR2 FYNNEI. The CDR3 totals 15 residues. The CDR3 loop is CASSEQGQGTYEQYF. The DNA for the CDR3 is TGTGCCAGCAGTGAACAGGGACAGGGGACCTACGAGCAGTACTTC. The full variable domain, its missing parts supplied by reference TRBV2 and TRBJ2-7, is EPEVTQTPSHQVTQMGQEVILRCVPISNHLYFYWYRQILGQKVEFLVSFYNNEISEKSEIFDDQFSVERPDGSNFTLKIRSTKLEDSAMYFCASSEQGQGTYEQYFGPGTRLTVT.

In DNA form, the CDR3 reads TGTGCCATCAGTGAAGGGCGGACCGTAGGAGGGACCCAGTACTTC. It is translated as CAISEGRTVGGTQYF. This rearrangement joins TRBV10-3 to TRBJ2-5; a weak D match, TRBD2 (5 bases). This CDR3 has 15 amino acids. Germline V gives CDR1 ENHRY, CDR2 SYGVKD. Trimming left V 3 bases short and J 7 bases short, with 18 bases between.

The chain is built from TRBV11-2 and TRBJ2-7; 7 positions match TRBD2. CDR1 and CDR2 from the germline V gene are SGHAT and FQNNGV. V was pared by 1 base and J by 5 bases, with 5 bases of the junction left unmatched. This CDR3 spans 14 amino acids. In DNA, the CDR3 is TGTGCCAGCAGCTTAGGCCTAGCGGACAACGAGCAGTACTTC. It encodes CASSLGLADNEQYF.

This clonotype was found a few times. The chain links TRBV11-2 to TRBJ2-1, with 8 bases identical to TRBD1. The tail of the sequence fits TRBJ2-5 better, so the J call may be wrong. From germline, CDR1 is SGHAT and CDR2 FQNNGV. The CDR3 is 13 residues long. CDR3 sequence reads: CASSIRDRETQYF. The DNA for the CDR3 is TGTGCCAGCAGCATCCGGGACAGGGAGACCCAGTACTTC.

The V gene is TRBV13, the J gene TRBJ2-6, with D possibly called TRBD1 or TRBD2 (5 bases each). Germline V gives CDR1 PRHDT, CDR2 FYEKMQ (reference sequence). The V and J ends lost 4 bases and 4 bases respectively, with 11 bases between them. This CDR3 has 15 amino acids. CDR3: CASSSLGAGANVLTF. Written as DNA, the CDR3 is TGTGCCAGCAGCTCCCTCGGGGCCGGGGCCAACGTCCTGACTTTC.

This clonotype has only a few counts. V and J are TRBV7-9 and TRBJ2-2; 10 bases fit TRBD1. CDR1 is SEHNR, CDR2 FQNEAQ, per germline (reference sequence). The junction had 12 bases not matched to a gene; V was cut back by 4 bases and J by 7 bases. The CDR3 has 17 amino acids. DNA of the CDR3: TGTGCCAGCAGCTACCCTGACAGGGGGCTTGGTTTCGGGGAGCTGTTTTTT. Translation gives CASSYPDRGLGFGELFF.